Listed below are T cell receptor beta chains from one sample, sequenced in a study of T cells in Graves' hyperthyroidism and ophthalmopathy. Using its own MiXCR run on the multiplex PCR reads, TCRdb lists one record per CDR3 protein. The repertoire has more than 550,000 distinct CDR3 sequences, around 20% of them found once; the top ten carry over 15%. Material: blood. The origin of the receptors is a woman aged 50 to 60 with Graves' hyperthyroidism that later progressed to Graves' ophthalmopathy. Both conserved end residues are part of each CDR3. A D gene is named only where the DNA matches it firmly. Clone sizes are given selectively: once, few, many, or a class where the clone is expanded.

d_call j_call v_call clone_size cdr3_aa cdr3_nt
- TRBJ1-5 TRBV12-3/TRBV12-4 - CACSLARDNQPQHF TGTGCCTGCAGTTTAGCCAGGGACAATCAGCCCCAGCATTTT
- TRBJ1-1 TRBV19 - CASSIDRARNTEAFF TGTGCCAGTAGTATAGATCGGGCACGAAACACTGAAGCTTTCTTT
TRBD1 TRBJ1-2 TRBV5-5 many CASSLQGLGYTF TGTGCCAGCAGCCTACAGGGGCTTGGCTACACCTTC
TRBD1 TRBJ1-6 TRBV7-3 many CASSRTGAANSPLHF TGTGCCAGCAGCCGGACAGGGGCAGCTAATTCACCCCTCCACTTT
TRBD1 TRBJ1-6 TRBV19 few CASRGTGYNSPLHF TGTGCCAGTAGAGGGACAGGCTATAATTCACCCCTCCACTTT
TRBD1 TRBJ1-1 TRBV7-8 many CASSLGTPGQQGGPQNTEAFF TGTGCCAGCAGCTTAGGAACCCCGGGACAGCAGGGTGGTCCACAGAACACTGAAGCTTTCTTT
TRBD1 TRBJ2-1 TRBV3-1 few CASSKGDRTNEQFF TGTGCCAGCAGCAAAGGGGACAGGACCAATGAGCAGTTCTTC
TRBD1 TRBJ1-5 TRBV18 many CASSPETGNQPQHF TGTGCCAGCTCACCAGAGACAGGGAATCAGCCCCAGCATTTT
- TRBJ1-3 TRBV12-3/TRBV12-4 few CASSLRGGVDSYSGNTIYF TGTGCCAGCAGTCTACGAGGGGGAGTGGATTCTTACTCTGGAAACACCATATATTTT
- TRBJ1-1 TRBV11-1 many CASSLVGWSTEAFF TGTGCCAGCAGCTTAGTTGGTTGGAGCACTGAAGCTTTCTTT
- TRBJ1-2 TRBV12-3/TRBV12-4 - CASSLARRRGGYTF TGTGCCAGCAGTTTAGCGAGACGCCGAGGTGGCTACACCTTC
TRBD1 TRBJ2-5 TRBV5-1 - CASSDGQGGLQETQYF TGCGCCAGCAGCGACGGACAGGGAGGACTCCAAGAGACCCAGTACTTC
- TRBJ1-2 TRBV29-1 - CSVDSQRTNYGYTF TGCAGCGTTGATTCGCAGAGAACTAACTATGGCTACACCTTC
TRBD1 TRBJ1-1 TRBV6-1 few CASSAGQFSMNTEAFF TGTGCCAGCAGCGCGGGACAGTTTTCAATGAACACTGAAGCTTTCTTT
- TRBJ1-1 TRBV27 few CASSSLPGGGGTEAFF TGTGCCAGCAGTTCACTCCCGGGGGGGGGGGGCACTGAAGCTTTCTTT
TRBD2 TRBJ2-7 TRBV25-1 few CASSEYGWGGGYEQYF TGTGCCAGCAGTGAATACGGTTGGGGGGGGGGATACGAGCAGTACTTC
- TRBJ2-7 TRBV4-2 - CASSQVRGTTYEQYF TGTGCCAGCAGCCAAGTTCGCGGGACCACCTACGAGCAGTACTTC
- TRBJ2-5 TRBV29-1 - CSVDRRGIIQETQYF TGCAGCGTTGATCGGCGGGGAATCATCCAAGAGACCCAGTACTTC
TRBD2 TRBJ2-3 TRBV12-3/TRBV12-4 many CASRIAGGKADTQYF TGTGCCAGCAGAATAGCGGGGGGGAAGGCAGATACGCAGTATTTT
- TRBJ1-2 TRBV20-1 - CSARAGNGYTF TGCAGTGCTAGAGCGGGGAATGGCTACACCTTC
- TRBJ1-2 TRBV4-1 - CASSQGRAKFNGYTF TGCGCCAGCAGCCAAGGCCGGGCCAAATTCAATGGCTACACCTTC
- TRBJ1-2 TRBV6-5 few CASSYPGSLGYTF TGTGCCAGCAGTTACCCGGGCAGTTTGGGCTACACCTTC
- TRBJ2-7 TRBV12-3/TRBV12-4 few CASSLDRGGQYF TGTGCCAGCAGTTTAGACAGGGGAGGGCAGTACTTC
TRBD2 TRBJ2-1 TRBV29-1 - CSVEDLAGGVNEQFF TGCAGCGTTGAAGATCTAGCGGGGGGGGTCAATGAGCAGTTCTTC
- TRBJ2-3 TRBV7-9 many CASSLGAPADTDTQYF TGTGCCAGCAGCTTAGGGGCGCCAGCGGATACAGATACGCAGTATTTT
- TRBJ2-7 TRBV3-1 many CASSQEGVWEQYF TGTGCCAGCAGCCAGGAAGGGGTTTGGGAGCAGTACTTC
- TRBJ1-3 TRBV27 few CASSRHPGIEEGNTIYF TGTGCCAGCAGTCGCCACCCGGGAATCGAAGAGGGAAACACCATATATTTT
- TRBJ1-5 TRBV5-5 many CASSEGRGALNQPQHF TGTGCCAGCAGCGAGGGGCGGGGGGCCCTAAATCAGCCCCAGCATTTT
- TRBJ2-7 TRBV5-1 - CASSRSDRNSYEQYF TGCGCCAGCAGCCGATCGGACAGAAACTCCTACGAGCAGTACTTC
- TRBJ2-7 TRBV6-2/TRBV6-3 - CASKPGPTSYEQYF TGTGCCAGCAAACCGGGCCCTACCTCCTACGAGCAGTACTTC
- TRBJ1-1 TRBV4-1 - CASSSVRGWSEAFF TGCGCCAGCAGCAGCGTCCGGGGTTGGTCTGAAGCTTTCTTT
- TRBJ2-2 TRBV9 few CASSVGRETGELFF TGTGCCAGCAGCGTAGGGAGGGAAACCGGGGAGCTGTTTTTT
TRBD1 TRBJ2-7 TRBV7-9 - CASSLVRGRDEQYF TGTGCCAGCAGCTTAGTCAGGGGGCGCGACGAGCAGTACTTC
TRBD1 TRBJ1-1 TRBV6-2/TRBV6-3 few CASSRTGEENTEAFF TGTGCCAGCAGTCGGACAGGGGAGGAGAACACTGAAGCTTTCTTT
TRBD1 TRBJ1-2 TRBV7-9 few CASSSGGSDRDFYGYTF TGTGCCAGCAGCTCCGGGGGGTCCGACAGGGACTTCTATGGCTACACCTTC
- TRBJ1-6 TRBV15 few CATSRAGFDNSPLHF TGTGCCACCAGCCGGGCGGGGTTTGACAATTCACCCCTCCACTTT
- TRBJ2-5 TRBV10-3 - CAIGSGGETQYF TGTGCCATCGGTAGCGGTGGGGAGACCCAGTACTTC
- TRBJ1-5 TRBV6-1 - CASSEESLGGPQHF TGTGCCAGCAGTGAAGAATCGCTTGGAGGGCCCCAGCATTTT
TRBD2 TRBJ2-2 TRBV7-8 - CASSEGLAAANTGELFF TGTGCCAGCAGCGAAGGACTAGCGGCCGCGAACACCGGGGAGCTGTTTTTT
- TRBJ1-4 TRBV4-1 many CASSQEIPEKLFF TGCGCCAGCAGCCAGGAGATACCTGAAAAACTGTTTTTT
- TRBJ1-3 TRBV11-2 many CASSLTGRSGNTIYF TGTGCCAGCAGCTTAACAGGCCGCTCTGGAAACACCATATATTTT
- TRBJ1-2 TRBV20-1 - CSAENLGGLRGYTF TGCAGTGCTGAGAATCTGGGGGGCCTAAGAGGCTACACCTTC
TRBD2 TRBJ2-3 TRBV6-5 - CASSYTGTSGGYTQYF TGTGCCAGCAGTTACACCGGGACTAGCGGGGGTTATACGCAGTATTTT
- TRBJ1-4 TRBV5-1 - CASSLEKGSLEKLFF TGCGCCAGCAGCTTGGAAAAAGGGTCCCTGGAAAAACTGTTTTTT
TRBD1 TRBJ2-3 TRBV3-1 many CASSQEGQRSTDTQYF TGTGCCAGCAGCCAAGAGGGACAGCGAAGCACAGATACGCAGTATTTT
TRBD2 TRBJ2-3 TRBV5-1 - CASSWTHSGGGTDTQYF TGCGCCAGCAGCTGGACTCATAGCGGGGGGGGCACAGATACGCAGTATTTT
TRBD2 TRBJ2-1 TRBV20-1 - CSARDPSGVNNEQFF TGCAGTGCTAGAGATCCTAGCGGGGTGAACAATGAGCAGTTCTTC
- TRBJ2-3 TRBV6-1 - CASSDDTQYF TGTGCCAGCAGTGATGATACGCAGTATTTT
TRBD2 TRBJ2-7 TRBV2 - CASSEASVAGVDEQYF TGTGCCAGCAGTGAAGCGTCGGTAGCGGGAGTCGACGAGCAGTACTTC
- TRBJ2-1 TRBV3-1 few CASSQVGGGARNEQFF TGTGCCAGCAGCCAAGTCGGTGGGGGGGCGAGGAATGAGCAGTTCTTC
- TRBJ2-2 TRBV19 - CASSIEPNRDTGELFF TGTGCCAGTAGTATAGAGCCGAATAGGGACACCGGGGAGCTGTTTTTT
TRBD2 TRBJ2-3 TRBV18 many CASSMTSGATTDTQYF TGTGCCAGCTCAATGACTAGCGGGGCTACCACAGATACGCAGTATTTT
- TRBJ1-1 TRBV13 many CASSSQEIPEAFF TGTGCCAGCAGCTCCCAGGAGATCCCTGAAGCTTTCTTT
- TRBJ1-6 TRBV7-9 many CASSRDLGESPLHF TGTGCCAGCAGTCGGGACTTGGGGGAGTCACCCCTCCACTTT
- TRBJ2-3 TRBV20-1 - CSARVLAPTDTQYF TGCAGTGCAAGAGTTCTAGCCCCCACAGATACGCAGTATTTT
- TRBJ1-1 TRBV6-2/TRBV6-3 many CASSYPGQEAFF TGTGCCAGCAGTTACCCCGGACAGGAAGCTTTCTTT
- TRBJ1-5 TRBV15 - CATSLTIGTSGQPQHF TGTGCCACCAGCTTGACGATTGGGACGTCGGGGCAGCCCCAGCATTTT
TRBD1 TRBJ2-2 TRBV6-1 few CASSYGGQTNTGELFF TGTGCCAGCAGTTATGGGGGACAGACGAACACCGGGGAGCTGTTTTTT
TRBD1 TRBJ1-2 TRBV12-3/TRBV12-4 many CASRSPDRGYYGYTF TGTGCCAGCAGGTCCCCTGACAGGGGATACTATGGCTACACCTTC